The 31 T cell receptor beta chains below come from one sample, sequenced in a study of post-analysis software for immune sequencing data (dated by TCRdb to 2015 to 2017). Overall results and qualifications from the work: Patients showed significantly higher frequencies than controls for several TRBV segments, among them TRBV5-6, TRBV5-1 and TRBV20-1.

Their antigen targets remain unknown. The library was generated by PCR. Sequencing was performed on an Illumina HiSeq 2500. To reduce PCR and sequencing biases, unique molecular identifiers were built into the TCR beta cDNA libraries. TCRdb took the public reads, trimmed them with fastp at Q25, ran MiXCR for clone calling and kept in-frame beta chains. Duplicate CDR3 protein sequences are folded into a single record with the most common DNA and genes. In all, the sample holds roughly 730,000 distinct CDR3 sequences, and roughly 27% of those were seen once. The ten largest clonotypes hold roughly 0.57% of the sample. The sequencing input was blood. The receptor source for this set is a girl aged 5 to 17 with multiple sclerosis.

CDR3 in amino acids: CSAPRSGGPTYNEQFF. CDR3 nucleotides: TGCAGTGCCCCCAGGAGCGGGGGACCTACCTACAATGAGCAGTTCTTC. The rearrangement uses TRBV20-1 and TRBJ2-1; 8 bases fit TRBD2. Germline loops: CDR1 DFQATT, CDR2 SNEGSKA (reference sequence). The CDR3 has 16 residues. J lost 2 bases, V lost 6 bases, and 12 bases had no gene match.

This chain connects TRBV7-8 to TRBJ1-6, with D tentatively TRBD1 (5 bases). Trimming took 5 bases from V and 7 from J, leaving 18 bases between them. CDR1 SGHVS and CDR2 FQNEAQ come from the germline V gene. The CDR3 runs 16 residues. DNA of the CDR3: TGTGCCAGCAGCCTCATGAGTGGAAGGGGCAATTCACCCCTCCACTTT. This codes for CASSLMSGRGNSPLHF.

The chain uses TRBV20-1 and TRBJ2-2; D gene ambiguous. Germline V CDR1 and CDR2: DFQATT, SNEGSKA (reference sequence). Trimming shortened V by 0 bases and J by 7 bases, and 6 bases separated the two germline ends. The CDR3 consists of 12 residues. In DNA, the CDR3 is TGCAGTGCTAGAGATTCCGGCGGGGAGCTGTTTTTT. Translation: CSARDSGGELFF.

This clonotype has more than one count but fewer than ten. Given a much more abundant clone one base away, this may be a read error. The chain is built from TRBV29-1 and TRBJ1-2, with D hard to call. The CDR3 is 15 amino acids. Germline loops: CDR1 SQVTM, CDR2 ANQGSEA. The V end was cut by 5 bases, the J end by 4 bases, with 20 bases between. CDR3 nucleotide sequence: TGCAGCGTTCACGAGATGGAAGGGCTTGGCTATGGCTACACCTTC. This encodes CSVHEMEGLGYGYTF.

The chain is built from TRBV6-2 or TRBV6-3 and TRBJ2-1; D is ambiguous. V dropped 2 bases and J dropped 2 bases, with 7 bases sitting between them. The CDR3 is made up of 14 amino acids. Germline V gene sequence: CDR1 MNHEY, CDR2 SVGEGT. The CDR3 here is CASSYRNPYNEQFF. CDR3 DNA sequence: TGTGCCAGCAGTTACCGCAATCCCTACAATGAGCAGTTCTTC.

This chain joins TRBV29-1 and TRBJ1-1; tentatively, D is TRBD1 (5 bases). The CDR3 loop spans 14 amino acids. Deletions cut 6 bases from V and 8 bases from J, with 22 bases between. Germline CDR1 reads SQVTM; CDR2 reads ANQGSEA. The DNA for the CDR3 is TGCAGCGTCGACTCCGTCCCGGGACGCCCAGAAGCTTTCTTT. Translating it yields CSVDSVPGRPEAFF.

This CDR3 reads CASSPSTGSATDTQYF. DNA for the CDR3: TGTGCCAGCAGCCCGAGCACTGGGTCCGCCACAGATACGCAGTATTTT. This rearrangement joins TRBV5-6 to TRBJ2-3, with D hard to call. V was trimmed by 4 bases and J by 2 bases, leaving 17 bases between them. Germline-derived CDR1 and CDR2 are SGHDT and YYEEEE. The CDR3 extends over 16 amino acids.

V and J are TRBV7-2 and TRBJ1-6; D possibly corresponds to TRBD1 (5 bases). Trimming pared 1 base from V and 4 bases from J, leaving 11 bases between. The germline V gene has CDR1 SGHTA and CDR2 FQGNSA. CDR3 length: 16 amino acids. The DNA of the CDR3 is TGTGCCAGCAGCTTAGTGGGCAGGGAATATAATTCACCCCTCCACTTT. Translation: CASSLVGREYNSPLHF.

This clonotype came up a few times. This chain uses TRBV5-1 with TRBJ1-1, with 11 bases matching TRBD1. This CDR3 spans 16 amino acids. The V and J ends lost 2 bases and 5 bases, in that order; junction bases with no gene match: 8. The germline V gene has CDR1 SGHRS and CDR2 YFSETQ. CDR3 nucleotide sequence: TGCGCCAGCAGCTTTCATCGGGACAGGGGGTCAACTGAAGCTTTCTTT. Its translation: CASSFHRDRGSTEAFF.

The chain joins TRBV5-1 to TRBJ1-5; D not certain. CDR1 and CDR2 from the germline V gene are SGHRS and YFSETQ. The CDR3 extends over 13 amino acids. V dropped 3 bases and J dropped 5 bases, with 9 bases sitting between them. This CDR3 is CASSYRNDQPQHF. CDR3 DNA sequence: TGCGCCAGCAGCTACCGGAACGATCAGCCCCAGCATTTT.

The chain carries TRBV12-3 or TRBV12-4 and TRBJ1-4; TRBD1 matches at 7 bases. J gave up 11 bases and V 5 bases, and 8 bases lay outside the gene matches. CDR3 length: 13 amino acids. The CDR3 region has the DNA TGTGCCAGCAGTACCCAAGCAGGGGGGAAACTGTTTTTT. This sequence encodes CASSTQAGGKLFF.

This sequence joins TRBV7-6 and TRBJ2-1, with 12 positions matching TRBD1. In germline, CDR1 is SGHVS, CDR2 FNYEAQ. CDR3 length: 15 amino acids. V shed 5 bases, J shed 8 bases, and the junction held 7 bases outside the gene matches. CDR3 loop: CASSRDRGHRDEQFF. CDR3 DNA: TGTGCCAGCAGCCGGGACAGGGGGCACCGGGATGAGCAGTTCTTC.

V gene TRBV28 combines with J gene TRBJ1-4; possibly TRBD1 for D (5 bases). Looked up from germline, CDR1 is MDHEN and CDR2 is SYDVKM. The ends were cut back, 6 bases at V and 2 bases at J, with 13 bases in the middle. The CDR3 length is 15 residues. CDR3 nucleotides: TGTGCCAGCAGCCGCGGGGGTTGGACTAATGAAAAACTGTTTTTT. Translated, it gives CASSRGGWTNEKLFF.

The chain has TRBV3-1 and TRBJ2-3; D is ambiguous. The CDR3 spans 13 residues. Germline V gene lookup returns CDR1 LGHDT and CDR2 YNNKEL (reference sequence). V was trimmed by 0 bases and J by 4 bases, leaving 5 bases between them. CDR3 DNA: TGTGCCAGCAGCCAAGATGTCCCAGATACGCAGTATTTT. It codes for CASSQDVPDTQYF.

This rearrangement joins TRBV20-1 to TRBJ1-2; no reliable D call. CDR1 and CDR2 from the germline V gene are DFQATT and SNEGSKA (reference sequence). CDR3 length equals 13 residues. The V and J ends lost 5 bases and 4 bases respectively, with 14 bases between them. CDR3: CSAGPGEIYGYTF. DNA for the CDR3: TGCAGTGCTGGACCAGGAGAAATCTATGGCTACACCTTC.

With regard to this clonotype: A much bigger clone sits one base away, suggesting this may be a read error. The V gene is TRBV7-2, the J gene TRBJ2-7, with D uncertain. V was clipped by 4 bases and J by 0 bases, with 7 bases between them. The CDR3 has 13 residues. The germline V gene has CDR1 SGHTA and CDR2 FQGNSA. CDR3 bases: TGTGCCAGCAGCTCGGCGCTCTCCTACGAGCAGTACTTC. It is translated as CASSSALSYEQYF.

The chain combines TRBV9 with TRBJ2-3; D gene uncertain. V was clipped by 4 bases and J by 6 bases, with 15 bases between them. Germline loops: CDR1 SGDLS, CDR2 YYNGEE. CDR3 length: 14 amino acids. CDR3 loop: CASSLRWTADTQYF. CDR3 DNA sequence: TGTGCCAGCAGCCTTAGATGGACGGCGGATACGCAGTATTTT.

This clonotype was seen a few times. The gene calls are TRBV29-1 and TRBJ2-1, with a tentative D call TRBD1 (7 bases). Germline CDR1 and CDR2: SQVTM and ANQGSEA. This CDR3 contains 14 residues. Deletions cut 5 bases from V and 3 bases from J, with 14 bases between. CDR3 residues: CSVLGGQHYNEQFF. In nucleotides, the CDR3 is TGCAGCGTTCTCGGGGGACAGCACTACAATGAGCAGTTCTTC.

The chain links TRBV6-1 to TRBJ1-5; D remains ambiguous. The V gene lost 1 base and the J gene lost 2 bases, with 12 bases spanning the gap. Looked up from germline, CDR1 is MNHNS and CDR2 is SASEGT. The CDR3 runs to 16 residues. CDR3 loop: CASSEGIGSGNQPQHF. The CDR3 DNA reads TGTGCCAGCAGTGAAGGGATAGGGTCGGGCAATCAGCCCCAGCATTTT.

The rearrangement joins TRBV29-1 to TRBJ2-5; TRBD2 might be the D (6 bases). CDR1 SQVTM and CDR2 ANQGSEA come from the germline V gene. This CDR3 contains 14 residues. V lost 2 bases and J 5 bases, leaving 15 bases between the germline ends. In nucleotides, the CDR3 is TGCAGCGTTGAATCGTCAGGAGGGCATGAGACCCAGTACTTC. It yields the protein CSVESSGGHETQYF. The full variable domain, in which reference TRBV29-1 and TRBJ2-5 provide the parts outside the CDR3, is SAVISQKPSRDICQRGTSLTIQCQVDSQVTMMFWYRQQPGQSLTLIATANQGSEATYESGFVIDKFPISRPNLTFSTLTVSNMSPEDSSIYLCSVESSGGHETQYFGPGTRLLVL.

This rearrangement joins TRBV20-1 to TRBJ2-1; 11 nucleotides line up with TRBD2. V gave up 6 bases and J gave up 0 bases; unmatched junction bases: 13. Germline CDR1 reads DFQATT; CDR2 reads SNEGSKA (reference sequence). The CDR3 is 18 residues long. CDR3 residues: CSAPDGTSGPGSYNEQFF. The CDR3 DNA reads as TGCAGTGCCCCCGATGGGACTAGCGGACCCGGCTCCTACAATGAGCAGTTCTTC.

The J gene is TRBJ1-1, the V gene TRBV12-3 or TRBV12-4; D possibly corresponds to TRBD1 (6 bases). The CDR3 length is 17 residues. Trimming took off 8 bases at V and 6 bases at J, with 28 bases between the two ends. In nucleotides, the CDR3 is TGTGCCAGCGCCATTCCAGGACGGGGTGGGGACAACCCTGAAGCTTTCTTT. This gives the protein CASAIPGRGGDNPEAFF.

CDR3 nucleotides: TGTGCCACCAGTGACCGGACAGGGGTCTCCTACAATGAGCAGTACTTC. Protein product: CATSDRTGVSYNEQYF. The chain couples TRBV24-1 to TRBJ2-1; 9 bases match TRBD1. The J call may be in error: the DNA end matches TRBJ2-7 better. The CDR3 runs 16 residues. Per the germline V gene, CDR1 is KGHDR and CDR2 is SFDVKD.

The chain employs TRBV5-1 and TRBJ2-7; possible D gene TRBD1, 6 bases. V was shortened by 5 bases and J by 1 base, with 16 bases between the two germline ends. This CDR3 contains 15 residues. CDR1 SGHRS and CDR2 YFSETQ come from the germline V gene. CDR3 in DNA: TGCGCCAGCAGTTATCTACCGGACAGTTCCTACGAGCAGTACTTC. This codes for CASSYLPDSSYEQYF.

This clonotype was picked up a small number of times. J is TRBJ2-2 and V is TRBV10-3; 7 nucleotides match TRBD1. Germline loops: CDR1 ENHRY, CDR2 SYGVKD. This CDR3 comprises 15 residues. Trimming removed 2 bases from V and 4 bases from J; junction bases left unmatched: 4. This chain's CDR3 is CAISEDRALTGELFF. The CDR3 DNA reads as TGTGCCATCAGTGAGGACAGGGCCCTCACCGGGGAGCTGTTTTTT.

This clonotype was seen more than once but under ten times. The CDR3 is CASSAWTTDYEQYF. The CDR3 DNA follows: TGCGCCAGCAGCGCCTGGACTACCGACTACGAGCAGTACTTC. The gene calls are TRBV5-1 and TRBJ2-7; the D gene is possibly TRBD2 (6 bases). The CDR3 spans 14 residues. Germline V gives CDR1 SGHRS, CDR2 YFSETQ. V dropped 4 bases and J dropped 3 bases, with 14 bases sitting between them. The complete variable domain, with remaining parts taken from reference TRBV5-1 and TRBJ2-7, reads KAGVTQTPRYLIKTRGQQVTLSCSPISGHRSVSWYQQTPGQGLQFLFEYFSETQRNKGNFPGRFSGRQFSNSRSEMNVSTLELGDSALYLCASSAWTTDYEQYFGPGTRLTVT.

This chain links TRBV5-1 with TRBJ2-1; D remains unclear. The CDR3 has 14 residues. Germline V gives CDR1 SGHRS, CDR2 YFSETQ. Trimming took 0 bases from V and 9 from J, leaving 13 bases between them. CDR3 amino acids: CASSLVSPSGEQFF. The CDR3, as DNA: TGCGCCAGCAGCTTGGTATCGCCCTCGGGTGAGCAGTTCTTC.

The CDR3 DNA reads TGTGCCAGCAGCCAAGAACTGACTAGCACAGATACGCAGTATTTT. Its translation is CASSQELTSTDTQYF. The chain links TRBV3-1 to TRBJ2-3; D gene unclear. Trimming took off 0 bases at V and 0 bases at J, with 7 bases between the two ends. The germline V gene has CDR1 LGHDT and CDR2 YNNKEL (reference sequence). The CDR3 spans 15 residues.

This clonotype was picked up a small number of times. The rearrangement links TRBV20-1 to TRBJ2-5; D may be TRBD2 (6 bases). Germline V gene lookup returns CDR1 DFQATT and CDR2 SNEGSKA (reference sequence). The CDR3 is 16 amino acids. The germline V and J ends were trimmed by 7 bases and 5 bases, with 26 bases remaining between them. The CDR3, as DNA: TGCAGTGGGAAGAGGGGACTCCAAAGAGATTCGGAGACCCAGTACTTC. Translation gives CSGKRGLQRDSETQYF.

The rearrangement uses TRBV20-1 and TRBJ1-2; TRBD1 is a possible D gene (5 bases). The germline CDR1 and CDR2 sequences are DFQATT and SNEGSKA (reference sequence). The CDR3 runs 13 residues. V lost 8 bases and J 6 bases, leaving 19 bases between the germline ends. The DNA of the CDR3 is TGCAGTTTCCTACGGCCAGGGACCGATGGCTACACCTTC. This encodes CSFLRPGTDGYTF.

This clonotype occurred a few times. The chain combines TRBV6-2 or TRBV6-3 with TRBJ2-7, with D perhaps matching TRBD1 or TRBD2 (5 bases each). Trimming removed 6 bases from V and 2 bases from J, with 20 bases in between. This CDR3 is built from 16 residues. CDR1 is MNHEY and CDR2 is SVGEGT in the germline V gene. CDR3 sequence: CASRSNRDPSTYEQYF. DNA of the CDR3: TGTGCCAGCAGGAGTAACCGGGACCCGTCTACCTACGAGCAGTACTTC.